What follows are 20 T cell receptor beta chains derived from one specimen sequenced in a study of blood T cells in healthy people across ages. Primed by a sample-barcoded 5' primer and a J-beta primer mix, a second PCR proceeded for about 7 to 11 cycles. TCRdb ran MiXCR on the 5' RACE reads and lists one entry per CDR3 protein. The repertoire includes under 800,000 distinct CDR3 sequences, around 21% of them detected once, and 3.5% to 4% sits in the top ten. Sequencing was done on a sample of blood. These receptors all come from a man aged 65-85 years in good health.

Only a few counts were recorded for this clonotype. V is TRBV5-1 and J is TRBJ1-4; D unclear. V lost 0 bases and J lost 7, with 13 bases in between. This CDR3 has 15 residues. Germline V CDR1 and CDR2: SGHRS, YFSETQ. CDR3 in amino acids: CASSLAMAAGEKLFF. The CDR3 DNA sequence: TGCGCCAGCAGCTTGGCCATGGCGGCGGGTGAAAAACTGTTTTTT.

This chain joins TRBV6-6 and TRBJ1-2; D gene unclear. V lost 6 bases, J lost 5 bases, and 13 bases lay in between. The CDR3 runs to 13 residues. From germline, CDR1 is MNHNY and CDR2 SVGAGI (reference sequence). CDR3 DNA sequence: TGTGCCAGCAGCCCCGCTGTGGGGTATGGCTACACCTTC. Amino acid sequence: CASSPAVGYGYTF.

The chain carries TRBV5-1 and TRBJ2-5, with 11 nucleotides matching TRBD1. Germline trimming cut 4 bases from V and 3 bases from J; bases unmatched to any gene: 5. The CDR3 contains 15 residues. Germline lookup yields CDR1 SGHRS and CDR2 YFSETQ. This CDR3 is CASSAWTGGEETQYF. The CDR3 nucleotides are TGCGCCAGCAGCGCATGGACAGGGGGCGAAGAGACCCAGTACTTC.

This clonotype was counted only a few times. The chain couples TRBV4-3 to TRBJ2-2; either TRBD1 or TRBD2 may supply D (5 bases each). The V gene's germline CDR1 is LGHNA and CDR2 YSLEER. CDR3 length: 14 residues. V lost 6 bases and J lost 1, with 9 bases in between. The CDR3 sequence: CASRRDENTGELFF. The CDR3 nucleotides are TGCGCCAGCAGGAGGGACGAGAACACCGGGGAGCTGTTTTTT.

This sequence joins TRBV12-3 or TRBV12-4 and TRBJ1-5; D is perhaps TRBD1 (5 bases). V lost 1 base, J lost 4 bases, and 14 bases lay in between. This CDR3 spans 16 amino acids. CDR3 sequence (DNA): TGTGCCAGCAGTTTAGGTACAGGCGGGGTGAATCAGCCCCAGCATTTT. It is translated as CASSLGTGGVNQPQHF.

DNA of the CDR3: TGCAGCGTTGAGGTGCAGGGCAGGGAGGATGGCTACACCTTC. This sequence encodes CSVEVQGREDGYTF. This rearrangement joins TRBV29-1 to TRBJ1-2, with D possibly being TRBD1 (5 bases). The CDR3 contains 14 residues. Per the germline V gene, CDR1 is SQVTM and CDR2 is ANQGSEA. Trimming stripped 3 bases from V and 6 bases from J, with 17 bases between.

A word on this clonotype: A much larger clone is a single base away; this may be a read error. The chain uses TRBV20-1 and TRBJ2-4; D gene unclear. Looked up from germline, CDR1 is DFQATT and CDR2 is SNEGSKA (reference sequence). This CDR3 contains 13 residues. The CDR3 nucleotides are TGCGGTGCTAGAGATTCTAGTAAAAACATTCAGTACTTC. It specifies CGARDSSKNIQYF.

V usage is TRBV2 and J usage is TRBJ2-7, with 11 bases aligning to TRBD2. Trimming took 6 bases from V and 1 from J; bases not matched to a gene: 5. The germline V gene has CDR1 SNHLY and CDR2 FYNNEI. The CDR3 sequence is 15 residues long. CDR3 protein: CASREGLAESYEQYF. Written as DNA, the CDR3 is TGTGCCAGCAGGGAGGGACTAGCGGAGTCCTACGAGCAGTACTTC.

The table lists this clonotype with a few counts. This rearrangement joins TRBV7-2 to TRBJ1-5; no reliable D call. Trimming pared 2 bases from V and 11 bases from J, leaving 10 bases between. CDR1 is SGHTA and CDR2 is FQGNSA in the germline V gene. The CDR3 is made up of 12 amino acids. The CDR3 loop reads CASSLSGQSQHF. In DNA form, the CDR3 reads TGTGCCAGCAGCTTATCCGGCCAGTCCCAGCATTTT.

The V and J genes are TRBV20-1 and TRBJ1-2; TRBD1 is a possible D gene (5 bases). CDR1 and CDR2 (germline): DFQATT, SNEGSKA (reference sequence). Trimming pared 3 bases from V and 4 bases from J, leaving 9 bases between. The CDR3 is 12 residues long. The CDR3: CSARGPSYGYTF. The DNA of the CDR3 is TGCAGTGCTAGGGGACCTAGCTATGGCTACACCTTC.

This clonotype came up many times. V is TRBV19 and J is TRBJ2-5, with 10 bases identical to TRBD2. This CDR3 has 16 amino acids. With V trimmed by 0 bases and J by 3 bases, 4 bases remained unmatched. In germline, CDR1 is LNHDA, CDR2 SQIVND (reference sequence). The CDR3 loop is CASSIDWLAGEETQYF. The CDR3 DNA sequence: TGTGCCAGTAGTATAGATTGGCTAGCGGGAGAAGAGACCCAGTACTTC.

CDR3 region: CSARDNSLGQFF. The CDR3 DNA is TGCAGTGCTAGAGATAACAGTCTGGGGCAGTTCTTC. The rearrangement uses TRBV20-1 and TRBJ2-5, with D hard to call. The last part of the DNA fits TRBJ2-1 better; the J call may be wrong. The length of the CDR3 is 12 residues. CDR1 and CDR2 (germline): DFQATT, SNEGSKA (reference sequence).

The chain couples TRBV20-1 to TRBJ2-3; TRBD2 agrees at 10 bases. Germline values: CDR1 DFQATT, CDR2 SNEGSKA (reference sequence). The CDR3 is 16 amino acids. V was clipped by 0 bases and J by 5 bases; unmatched bases: 8. The CDR3 region has the DNA TGCAGTGCTAGAGATACGGTAGCGGGAGGACTAGATACGCAGTATTTT. Its protein is CSARDTVAGGLDTQYF.

Concerning this clonotype: A clone one base away is much larger, so this may be a read error. Written as DNA, the CDR3 is TGTGCCAGCAGCCCCCTGGGACAGAGCACAGGTACGCAGTATTTT. Protein: CASSPLGQSTGTQYF. The genes are TRBV7-3 and TRBJ2-3, with 7 nucleotides matching TRBD1. The CDR3 totals 15 residues. CDR1 is SGHTA, CDR2 FQGTGA, per germline.

The rearrangement uses TRBV18 and TRBJ2-3; unclear D gene. V gave up 8 bases and J gave up 2 bases, with 11 bases separating them. Germline CDR1 is KGHSH and CDR2 is LQKENI. The CDR3 runs to 13 residues. DNA of the CDR3: TGTGCCAGCCCTACTACCTACACAGATACGCAGTATTTT. It translates to CASPTTYTDTQYF.

In its sample, this clonotype was seen a few times. V is TRBV20-1 and J is TRBJ1-5; D is uncertain. The CDR3 is made up of 12 amino acids. The V end was cut by 4 bases, the J end by 5 bases, with 9 bases between. Germline V gene sequence: CDR1 DFQATT, CDR2 SNEGSKA (reference sequence). DNA of the CDR3: TGCAGTGCTACTAGACAAGATCAGCCCCAGCATTTT. This sequence encodes CSATRQDQPQHF.

A few counts support this clonotype. V gene TRBV28 combines with J gene TRBJ2-7, with TRBD1 identical over 8 bases. V gave up 7 bases and J gave up 4 bases; unmatched junction bases: 6. CDR3 length: 13 amino acids. The germline V gene encodes CDR1 MDHEN and CDR2 SYDVKM. The CDR3 here is CASTRQGLYEQYF. The CDR3, as DNA: TGTGCCAGCACGAGACAGGGGTTGTACGAGCAGTACTTC.

Points on this clonotype: A read error may explain this, as a much larger clone is one base away. This chain joins TRBV29-1 and TRBJ2-5; the D gene could be TRBD1 or TRBD2 (5 bases each). The J call may be wrong; the DNA end is better matched by TRBJ2-1. Germline-derived CDR1 and CDR2 are SQVTM and ANQGSEA. CDR3 length: 11 residues. In nucleotides, the CDR3 is TGCAGCGTGGGACCTGGTTGTGAGCAGTTCTTC. Amino acid sequence: CSVGPGCEQFF.

The J gene is TRBJ2-7, the V gene TRBV29-1; 9 positions agree with TRBD1. There are 12 residues in the CDR3. Germline CDR1 and CDR2: SQVTM and ANQGSEA. Germline trimming cut 6 bases from V and 5 bases from J; bases unmatched to any gene: 5. CDR3 DNA: TGCAGCGTCGGGACAGGGAGCGACGAGCAGTACTTC. The encoded protein is CSVGTGSDEQYF.

In its sample, this clonotype was seen a few times. One end of the junction fails to match germline, which may point to a read error. The CDR3 DNA reads as TGTGCCAGCAGCCAAGTTCCGGGGGCGGCTAATTCACCTCTCCACTTT. Amino acids: CASSQVPGAANSPLHF. The J gene is TRBJ1-6, the V gene TRBV3-1; possibly TRBD1 for D (6 bases). CDR3 size: 16 residues. Germline loops: CDR1 LGHDT, CDR2 YNNKEL (reference sequence).